This is a list of T cell receptor beta chains from one sample in a study of cytomegalovirus exposure and HLA in healthy donors. Profiling relied on immunoSEQ multiplex PCR, and the TCRdb table lists in-frame clones only, not all of them. The sample lists 150,000 to 200,000 clones, 75% occurring once. The sample taken for sequencing was PBMCs. The receptors were sampled from a man younger than 35 in good health and CMV-seropositive. Both conserved end residues are part of each CDR3. A D gene is named only where the DNA matches it firmly. A row's size may be missing; if present it is once, few, many or a size class.

j_gene: TRBJ1-1
d_gene: .
len: 15
abundance: .
v_gene: TRBV5-1
CDR3nt: TGCGCCAGCAGCCCACTTTTCGGGGGAGGCACTGAAGCTTTCTTT
CDR3aa: CASSPLFGGGTEAFF

j_gene: TRBJ1-2
d_gene: TRBD1
len: 14
abundance: .
v_gene: TRBV7-8
CDR3nt: TGTGCCAGCAGCTTAAAGAGGCAGGGGGGTGGCTACACCTTC
CDR3aa: CASSLKRQGGGYTF

j_gene: TRBJ2-7
d_gene: TRBD2
len: 15
abundance: .
v_gene: TRBV28
CDR3nt: TGTGCCAGCAGTTTTTTGGCGGGAGTAACCTACGAGCAGTACTTC
CDR3aa: CASSFLAGVTYEQYF

j_gene: TRBJ2-1
d_gene: TRBD2
len: 16
abundance: .
v_gene: TRBV28
CDR3nt: TGTGCCAGCAGTCCCCGGGGGGGCGGGGCCCCCAATGAGCAGTTCTTC
CDR3aa: CASSPRGGGAPNEQFF

j_gene: TRBJ2-7
d_gene: TRBD2
len: 14
abundance: .
v_gene: TRBV6-5
CDR3nt: TGTGCCAGCAGTGGACTAGCGGGAGGCGGCGAGCAGTACTTC
CDR3aa: CASSGLAGGGEQYF

j_gene: TRBJ1-2
d_gene: .
len: 11
abundance: .
v_gene: TRBV29-1
CDR3nt: TGCAGCGTTGAGACCAGGCTCGACTACACCTTC
CDR3aa: CSVETRLDYTF

j_gene: TRBJ2-3
d_gene: TRBD2
len: 17
abundance: .
v_gene: TRBV10-2
CDR3nt: TGCGCCAGCACCGATTGGGCATTTCGGGAGGGCACAGATACGCAGTATTTT
CDR3aa: CASTDWAFREGTDTQYF

j_gene: TRBJ1-1
d_gene: .
len: 12
abundance: .
v_gene: TRBV6-5
CDR3nt: TGTGCCAGCAGTTTGCCGAGCGCTGAAGCTTTCTTT
CDR3aa: CASSLPSAEAFF

j_gene: TRBJ2-7
d_gene: TRBD1
len: 14
abundance: .
v_gene: TRBV28
CDR3nt: TGTGCCATCCAACCTGGGACAGGGAAGTACGAGCAGTACTTC
CDR3aa: CAIQPGTGKYEQYF

j_gene: TRBJ2-7
d_gene: TRBD1
len: 12
abundance: .
v_gene: TRBV28
CDR3nt: TGTGCCAGCAGACGGGACAGCCGTGAGCAGTACTTC
CDR3aa: CASRRDSREQYF

j_gene: TRBJ2-2
d_gene: TRBD2
len: 17
abundance: .
v_gene: TRBV18
CDR3nt: TGTGCCAGCTCACCAATTCCTAGCGGGAGGACGACCGGGGAGCTGTTTTTT
CDR3aa: CASSPIPSGRTTGELFF

j_gene: TRBJ1-1
d_gene: .
len: 14
abundance: few
v_gene: TRBV11-2
CDR3nt: TGTGCCAGCACCCTCGACCGGGGGAACACTGAAGCTTTCTTT
CDR3aa: CASTLDRGNTEAFF

j_gene: TRBJ2-7
d_gene: .
len: 13
abundance: .
v_gene: TRBV29-1
CDR3nt: TGCAGCGTTGAATCCGGGAGCTCCTACGAGCAGTACTTC
CDR3aa: CSVESGSSYEQYF

j_gene: TRBJ2-1
d_gene: .
len: 18
abundance: .
v_gene: TRBV18
CDR3nt: TGTGCCAGCTCACCCCAGCTCCTCCAGGGGCAATTCGACAATGAGCAGTTCTTC
CDR3aa: CASSPQLLQGQFDNEQFF

j_gene: TRBJ2-7
d_gene: TRBD2
len: 15
abundance: .
v_gene: TRBV10-3
CDR3nt: TGTGCCATCAGTGAGTCGACTAGCGGGAGTTACGAGCAGTACTTC
CDR3aa: CAISESTSGSYEQYF

j_gene: TRBJ1-1
d_gene: TRBD1
len: 13
abundance: .
v_gene: TRBV6-5
CDR3nt: TGTGCCAGAAAGGGGGCCGTTGACACTGAAGCTTTCTTT
CDR3aa: CARKGAVDTEAFF

j_gene: TRBJ2-1
d_gene: TRBD2
len: 16
abundance: .
v_gene: TRBV10-2
CDR3nt: TGCGCCAGCACCTCCGACTGGGGGAGGGCCTGGAATGAGCAGTTCTTC
CDR3aa: CASTSDWGRAWNEQFF

j_gene: TRBJ2-3
d_gene: .
len: 15
abundance: .
v_gene: TRBV9
CDR3nt: TGTGCCAGCAGCCCGAGGAGTAGCGGCATAGATACGCAGTATTTT
CDR3aa: CASSPRSSGIDTQYF

j_gene: TRBJ2-7
d_gene: TRBD2
len: 15
abundance: .
v_gene: TRBV29-1
CDR3nt: TGCAGCGTTCTACGGCGGGAGGGCCTCGAGGACGAGCAGTACTTC
CDR3aa: CSVLRREGLEDEQYF

j_gene: TRBJ2-7
d_gene: .
len: 13
abundance: .
v_gene: TRBV15
CDR3nt: TGTGCCACGGGGAGAAGAGCGGACTCCGAGCAGTACTTC
CDR3aa: CATGRRADSEQYF

j_gene: TRBJ2-1
d_gene: TRBD2
len: 15
abundance: .
v_gene: TRBV6-1
CDR3nt: TGTGCCAGCAGTGATTGGCCTAGCGGGAATCATGAGCAGTTCTTC
CDR3aa: CASSDWPSGNHEQFF

j_gene: TRBJ2-7
d_gene: .
len: 12
abundance: .
v_gene: TRBV5-1
CDR3nt: TGCGCCAGCAGCCAAGACAGCTACGAGCAGTACTTC
CDR3aa: CASSQDSYEQYF

j_gene: TRBJ2-7
d_gene: .
len: 13
abundance: .
v_gene: TRBV29-1
CDR3nt: TGCAGCGTTGAAGATTGGGACACATACGAGCAGTACTTC
CDR3aa: CSVEDWDTYEQYF

j_gene: TRBJ2-2
d_gene: TRBD2
len: 14
abundance: .
v_gene: TRBV5-1
CDR3nt: TGCGCCAGCAGCTTGTCGGGAGGGCCCGGGGAGCTGTTTTTT
CDR3aa: CASSLSGGPGELFF

j_gene: TRBJ2-7
d_gene: TRBD1
len: 14
abundance: .
v_gene: TRBV6-5
CDR3nt: TGTGCCAGCAGTTGGGACAGGGCAACTTACGAGCAGTACTTC
CDR3aa: CASSWDRATYEQYF

j_gene: TRBJ2-1
d_gene: .
len: 14
abundance: .
v_gene: TRBV7-2
CDR3nt: TGTGCCAGCAGCCCAGGAAGAATAAGGTCGGCGCAGTTCTTC
CDR3aa: CASSPGRIRSAQFF

j_gene: TRBJ2-3
d_gene: .
len: 15
abundance: .
v_gene: TRBV5-1
CDR3nt: TGCGCCAGCAGCTTGGATTTGACTAGCACAGATACGCAGTATTTT
CDR3aa: CASSLDLTSTDTQYF